The source of this TCR beta chain is a study of siplizumab effects on memory and regulatory T cells. The study, taken as a whole, reports: Tregs proliferating in siplizumab cultures lacked confirmation of their suppressive function.

This clone has only a few counts. Its antigen is undetermined. The CDR3 covers 12 residues. The V gene lost 5 bases and the J gene lost 3 bases, with 7 bases spanning the gap. CDR1 and CDR2 from the germline V gene are ENHRY and SYGVKD. Per-sample assaying covered roughly 10^5 TCR templates. The method was immunoSEQ multiplex PCR; TCRdb's version includes in-frame clones alone and lacks a portion of them. The table lists some 100,000 clones, about 90% of them singletons. This chain uses TRBV10-3 with TRBJ1-2; D unresolved. Sequencing was done on a sample of Tregs sorted from blood. The TCR was taken from a human donor in good health. For the CDR3, the DNA is TGTGCCATCAGTAACGGGGACTATGGCTACACCTTC. This gives the protein CAISNGDYGYTF.